This passage covers 23 T cell receptor beta chains from one sample sequenced in a study of blood T cell repertoires in COVID-19. Sequencing used immunoSEQ multiplex PCR; TCRdb keeps in-frame clones, though not all of them. The table has roughly 230,000 clones, roughly 84% seen once. The sample was peripheral blood. The receptors originated from a man aged 50 to 59 with active or convalescent COVID-19.

This clone was picked up one time. The same CDR3 arises from other DNA sequences in this sample as well. The chain uses TRBV18 and TRBJ2-2; D is unresolved. The germline V gene has CDR1 KGHSH and CDR2 LQKENI. The V gene lost 2 bases and the J gene lost 2 bases, with 3 bases spanning the gap. The CDR3 runs to 13 residues. This chain's CDR3 is CASSPVNTGELFF. In DNA, the CDR3 is TGTGCCAGCTCACCAGTAAACACCGGGGAGCTGTTTTTT.

The CDR3 nucleotides are TGTGCCAGCTCACCGACAGGGGCAAACATTCAGTACTTC. Residues: CASSPTGANIQYF. The chain combines TRBV18 with TRBJ2-4, with TRBD1 identical over 8 bases. From germline, CDR1 is KGHSH and CDR2 LQKENI. The CDR3 is 13 amino acids. The V segment lost 3 bases and the J segment 6 bases; nucleotides outside the gene matches: 1.

The CDR3 protein is CASSQVDQETQYF. The DNA for the CDR3 is TGTGCCAGCAGCCAAGTAGATCAAGAGACCCAGTACTTC. The chain joins TRBV3-1 (or the pseudogene TRBV3-2) to TRBJ2-5; D is uncertain. This CDR3 is built from 13 residues. V shed 1 base and J shed 2 bases, with 5 bases lying between them. CDR1 is LGHDT, CDR2 YNNKEL, per germline (reference sequence).

V is TRBV12-3 or TRBV12-4 and J is TRBJ2-3, with a possible D match to TRBD1 (6 bases). V was pared by 4 bases and J by 4 bases, with 9 bases between. The CDR3 has 13 residues. Here the CDR3 reads CASSSSGADTQYF. As DNA, the CDR3 is TGTGCCAGCAGTTCCTCAGGGGCAGATACGCAGTATTTT.

This chain uses TRBV5-1 with TRBJ2-6; weak D call: TRBD1 (5 bases). Germline assignment: CDR1 SGHRS and CDR2 YFSETQ. CDR3 length equals 16 residues. V was shortened by 0 bases and J by 2 bases, with 9 bases between the two germline ends. The CDR3 spells CASSLEGRAGANVLTF. CDR3 DNA: TGCGCCAGCAGCTTGGAAGGCAGGGCTGGGGCCAACGTCCTGACTTTC.

The chain couples TRBV21-1 to TRBJ2-5; the table's TRBD2 call for D was not verified on the DNA. TRBV21-1 has pseudogene status. The CDR3 is 18 amino acids. This CDR3 is CASSKGETSGGANETQYF. The DNA of the CDR3 is TGTGCCAGCAGCAAAGGTGAGACTAGCGGGGGGGCCAACGAGACCCAGTACTTC.

J is TRBJ2-1 and V is TRBV2, with D possibly matching TRBD2 (5 bases). The length of the CDR3 is 12 residues. Germline CDR1 reads SNHLY; CDR2 reads FYNNEI. Trimming left V 5 bases short and J 7 bases short, with 9 bases between. CDR3 residues: CASSLDWNEQFF. The CDR3 DNA is TGTGCCAGCAGTTTGGACTGGAATGAGCAGTTCTTC.

The chain uses TRBV5-1 and TRBJ1-2; TRBD1 aligns across 7 bases. Trimming cost V 1 base and J 3 bases; bases outside gene matches: 3. This CDR3 comprises 14 residues. Germline-derived CDR1 and CDR2 are SGHRS and YFSETQ. The CDR3 nucleotides are TGCGCCAGCAGCTTGTTGGGGACAGACTATGGCTACACCTTC. It codes for CASSLLGTDYGYTF.

The chain has TRBV5-5 and TRBJ1-2; the match to TRBD1 covers 9 bases. J was trimmed by 4 bases and V by 3 bases; bases with no gene match: 13. This CDR3 is 17 amino acids long. Germline V gives CDR1 SGHKS, CDR2 YYEKEE (reference sequence). This CDR3 reads CASSSNRTGATFYGYTF. In DNA, the CDR3 is TGTGCCAGCAGCTCCAACCGGACAGGGGCAACTTTCTATGGCTACACCTTC.

The V gene is TRBV30, the J gene TRBJ2-2; possibly TRBD1 for D (6 bases). Trimming pared 5 bases from V and 7 bases from J, leaving 17 bases between. From germline, CDR1 is GTSNPN and CDR2 SVGIG (reference sequence). The CDR3 is 14 residues long. The CDR3 nucleotides read TGTGCCTGGTGTTTTCGGGCAGGGGACGGGGAGCTGTTTTTT. Protein: CAWCFRAGDGELFF.

This clone was observed a single time. The chain employs TRBV5-1 and TRBJ1-6; 7 positions match TRBD1. Germline V gene lookup returns CDR1 SGHRS and CDR2 YFSETQ. The CDR3 consists of 17 residues. Losses at the gene ends were 4 bases for V and 5 bases for J; bases not matched to a gene: 12. The chain's CDR3 is CASSPQTGRHNNSPLHF. CDR3 bases: TGCGCCAGCAGCCCGCAGACAGGGCGGCACAATAATTCACCCCTCCACTTT.

The chain is built from TRBV19 and TRBJ1-5; D unclear. Germline values: CDR1 LNHDA, CDR2 SQIVND (reference sequence). CDR3 length: 14 amino acids. V lost 1 base to trimming and J lost 2 bases, with 6 bases between them. This CDR3 is CASSIVGGNQPQHF. The CDR3 DNA follows: TGTGCCAGTAGTATAGTGGGCGGCAATCAGCCCCAGCATTTT.

The CDR3 spells CASSGQGVGVREQFF. The CDR3 coding sequence is TGTGCCAGCAGCGGACAGGGAGTCGGGGTGCGTGAGCAGTTCTTC. The chain is built from TRBV28 and TRBJ2-1; 8 nucleotides agree with TRBD1. Germline V gene data show CDR1 as MDHEN and CDR2 as SYDVKM. The trim removed 6 bases at V and 9 bases at J, leaving 13 bases unmatched. The CDR3 spans 15 residues.

The V and J genes are TRBV7-8 and TRBJ1-5; tentatively, D is TRBD1 (5 bases). The germline V gene encodes CDR1 SGHVS and CDR2 FQNEAQ. The germline V and J ends were trimmed by 3 bases and 1 base, with 10 bases remaining between them. This CDR3 has 15 amino acids. The CDR3 sequence is CASSLSGFSNQPQHF. Written as DNA, the CDR3 is TGTGCCAGCAGCTTGTCAGGGTTCAGCAATCAGCCCCAGCATTTT.

This chain links TRBV11-2 with TRBJ1-1, with D perhaps TRBD1 (6 bases). Germline V CDR1 and CDR2: SGHAT, FQNNGV. The CDR3 length is 15 residues. V was cut by 7 bases and J by 3 bases, with 18 bases left in between. CDR3 region: CASTFRWSGDTEAFF. In DNA, the CDR3 is TGTGCCAGCACCTTTAGGTGGTCAGGGGACACTGAAGCTTTCTTT. Complete variable domain (other parts from reference TRBV11-2 and TRBJ1-1): EAGVAQSPRYKIIEKRQSVAFWCNPISGHATLYWYQQILGQGPKLLIQFQNNGVVDDSQLPKDRFSAERLKGVDSTLKIQPAKLEDSAVYLCASTFRWSGDTEAFFGQGTRLTVV.

The chain combines TRBV7-9 with TRBJ1-5; no clear D. This CDR3 has 13 residues. Germline V gene sequence: CDR1 SEHNR, CDR2 FQNEAQ (reference sequence). Trimming stripped 3 bases from V and 6 bases from J, with 9 bases between. CDR3 nucleotide sequence: TGTGCCAGCAGCTTTGAGGGAAGTCAGCCCCAGCATTTT. It translates to CASSFEGSQPQHF.

The rearrangement uses TRBV5-4 and TRBJ1-2; D is unresolved. This CDR3 has 16 amino acids. Trimming left V 0 bases short and J 6 bases short, with 18 bases between. CDR1 and CDR2 (germline): SGHNT, YYREEE (reference sequence). The chain's CDR3 is CASSLGPGGNVDGYTF. In DNA form, the CDR3 reads TGTGCCAGCAGCTTGGGTCCGGGAGGGAATGTTGATGGCTACACCTTC.

V gene TRBV25-1 combines with J gene TRBJ1-4, with 12 bases matching TRBD1. CDR3 size: 17 residues. Germline CDR1 MGHDK, CDR2 SYGVNS. The ends lost 4 bases at V and 8 bases at J; junction bases unmatched: 11. The CDR3 DNA is TGTGCCAGCAGTGGCGGGACAGGGGGCGCAATGAGGGAAAAACTGTTTTTT. Encoded protein: CASSGGTGGAMREKLFF.

The rearrangement joins TRBV5-1 to TRBJ1-1, with D tentatively TRBD1 (6 bases). CDR1 SGHRS and CDR2 YFSETQ come from the germline V gene. This CDR3 has 17 amino acids. Trimming removed 0 bases at V and 1 base at J, with 16 bases between. CDR3 nucleotide sequence: TGCGCCAGCAGCTTGGCCGGGGGGCATTTAAAGAACACTGAAGCTTTCTTT. Translation: CASSLAGGHLKNTEAFF.

This chain uses TRBV3-1 (or the pseudogene TRBV3-2) with TRBJ1-3; D gene ambiguous. V lost 1 base to trimming and J lost 0 bases, with 7 bases between them. Germline V gene data show CDR1 as LGHDT and CDR2 as YNNKEL (reference sequence). The CDR3 extends over 15 amino acids. Written as DNA, the CDR3 is TGTGCCAGCAGCCAAGGACAAAACTCTGGAAACACCATATATTTT. It is translated as CASSQGQNSGNTIYF.

V and J are TRBV3-1 (or the pseudogene TRBV3-2) and TRBJ1-3; the D is unclear. The CDR3 covers 18 residues. Trimming removed 2 bases at V and 8 bases at J, with 25 bases between. Germline CDR1 is LGHDT and CDR2 is YNNKEL (reference sequence). In nucleotides, the CDR3 is TGTGCCAGCAGCCAAAATCAGCCAGGCAGACCTTTACGCGACACCATATATTTT. This encodes CASSQNQPGRPLRDTIYF.

V and J are TRBV6-1 and TRBJ1-1, with D maybe TRBD1 (5 bases). Between the trimmed V and J ends, which lost 3 bases and 0 bases, there was a span of 8 bases. Germline lookup yields CDR1 MNHNS and CDR2 SASEGT. The CDR3 totals 14 residues. The CDR3 region has the DNA TGTGCCAGCAGTGACAGGGAATTGAACACTGAAGCTTTCTTT. This translates into CASSDRELNTEAFF.

The CDR3: CASSPPRGREAFF. CDR3 in DNA: TGTGCCAGCTCACCACCGCGTGGGAGGGAAGCTTTCTTT. The chain uses TRBV18 and TRBJ1-1; D not resolved. The CDR3 spans 13 residues. Germline values: CDR1 KGHSH, CDR2 LQKENI. V lost 0 bases to trimming and J lost 8 bases, with 10 bases between them.